This T cell receptor (beta chain) emerged from a study of shared clonotypes between healthy human individuals. The study's findings and limits: With four donors compared, 4.5% to 6.5% of naive CD4 clonotypes were shared.

With 4 bases removed from V and 1 base from J, the gap between germline ends came to 7 bases. The CDR3 sequence is 13 residues long. Germline V CDR1 and CDR2: MDHEN, SYDVKM. Some clones are missing from TCRdb's copy, which holds only in-frame ones; the method was immunoSEQ multiplex PCR. The table has more than 2,000,000 clones, 85% to 95% seen once; the top ten hold over 0.12%. As for this clone: The antigen remains undetermined.

The chain is built from TRBV28 and TRBJ1-1; D gene unclear. This clonotype originated in a man aged 18 to 30 in good health. Sequencing was performed on naive CD4+ T cells sorted from blood. The sample's subset: CD45RA+ positively selected. CDR3 coding DNA: TGTGCCAGCAGTTGGGCAGCGAACACTGAAGCTTTCTTT. Protein sequence: CASSWAANTEAFF.